This T cell receptor beta chain was captured by sequencing in a study of shared clonotypes between healthy human individuals. Unsorted PBMC samples were amplified in replicate PCRs containing around 300 ng DNA, roughly 30,000 T cell genomes. Sequenced by immunoSEQ multiplex PCR; TCRdb stores in-frame clones only, minus some. The top ten clones hold over 9.5% of a sample with a few hundred thousand clones, approximately 79% of them seen once. This CDR3 is built from 16 residues. The V and J ends lost 2 bases and 1 base respectively, with 12 bases between them. Germline V gene data show CDR1 as SGHRS and CDR2 as YFSETQ.

The receptor was derived from a woman aged 40-49 years in good health. Some clones in this sample may be carry-over from other donors' samples. V gene TRBV5-1 combines with J gene TRBJ2-2, with D perhaps TRBD2 (7 bases). Sequenced material: PBMCs. This CDR3 reads CASSLRGGQNTGELFF. CDR3 DNA: TGCGCCAGCAGCTTAAGGGGGGGCCAGAACACCGGGGAGCTGTTTTTT. Full variable domain (outside the CDR3, taken from reference TRBV5-1 and TRBJ2-2): KAGVTQTPRYLIKTRGQQVTLSCSPISGHRSVSWYQQTPGQGLQFLFEYFSETQRNKGNFPGRFSGRQFSNSRSEMNVSTLELGDSALYLCASSLRGGQNTGELFFGEGSRLTVL.